A single sample is the source of the 13 T cell receptor beta chains below, sequenced in a study of CD8+CD57+ T cells in acquired aplastic anemia. Sequenced patients had shown CD8+CD57+ cell expansion by flow cytometry. TCR beta VDJ combinations and CDR3 sequences were profiled from genomic DNA. A single record per CDR3 protein comes from TCRdb applying MiXCR to the reads. Here the sample spans around 430,000 distinct CDR3 sequences, over 25% being singletons. Material for sequencing was sorted CD4+, CD8+, or CD8+CD57+ T cells (not recorded which) from PBMCs. Receptors were obtained from a human donor with aplastic anemia.

This clonotype was detected a few times. A read error is possible here, since a much larger clone lies one base away. This chain links TRBV2 with TRBJ2-5; TRBD1 matches at 8 bases. Looked up from germline, CDR1 is SNHLY and CDR2 is FYNNEI. The CDR3 contains 15 residues. The CDR3 protein is CASSDTGGVGEAQYF. For the CDR3, the DNA is TGTGCCAGCAGCGATACAGGGGGAGTGGGAGAGGCCCAGTACTTC.

The gene calls are TRBV7-9 and TRBJ1-1, with D possibly being TRBD1 (5 bases). In germline, CDR1 is SEHNR, CDR2 FQNEAQ (reference sequence). This CDR3 comprises 13 residues. The V end was cut by 2 bases, the J end by 10 bases, with 14 bases between. CDR3 loop: CASSLSGGTGAFF. Here the CDR3 DNA reads TGTGCCAGCAGCTTATCCGGGGGTACGGGAGCTTTCTTT.

This clonotype was detected only a few times. The chain carries TRBV20-1 and TRBJ2-1; the match to TRBD2 covers 11 bases. Unmatched junction bases numbered 4, after V lost 0 bases and J lost 3 bases. The CDR3 length is 16 residues. Per the germline V gene, CDR1 is DFQATT and CDR2 is SNEGSKA (reference sequence). The CDR3 sequence is CSARELAGEGYNEQFF. The DNA of the CDR3 is TGCAGTGCTAGAGAACTAGCGGGGGAAGGCTACAATGAGCAGTTCTTC.

At least ten counts were recorded for this clonotype. V usage is TRBV6-5 and J usage is TRBJ1-6, with D unclear. CDR3 length equals 14 residues. CDR1 is MNHEY, CDR2 SVGAGI, per germline. V was pared by 0 bases and J by 10 bases, with 10 bases between. The CDR3 is CASSYSGPDSPLHF. The CDR3 DNA reads TGTGCCAGCAGTTACTCGGGTCCAGACTCACCCCTCCACTTT.

With respect to this clonotype: This clone may be a read error of a much larger clone one base away. The missing conserved phenylalanine or tryptophan at the end of this CDR3 makes a read error likely. The chain has TRBV19 and TRBJ1-6; possibly TRBD1 for D (5 bases). V lost 3 bases and J 7 bases, leaving 16 bases between the germline ends. Germline V lookup: CDR1 LNHDA, CDR2 SQIVND (reference sequence). The CDR3 extends over 16 amino acids. CDR3 nucleotide sequence: TGTGCCAGTAGTATCGGGGCAGGGAATAAGAATTCACCCCTCCACCTT. Amino acid sequence: CASSIGAGNKNSPLHL.

The chain combines TRBV10-1 with TRBJ1-5, with D possibly being TRBD1 (6 bases). CDR1 is WNHNN, CDR2 SYGVQD, per germline (reference sequence). Trimming removed 5 bases from V and 2 bases from J, with 13 bases in between. This CDR3 is built from 15 residues. CDR3: CASSQGRGGNQPQHF. The CDR3 nucleotides are TGCGCCAGCAGTCAGGGTAGGGGGGGCAATCAGCCCCAGCATTTT.

V gene TRBV7-2 combines with J gene TRBJ2-5; D may be TRBD1 or TRBD2 (5 bases each). V lost 5 bases, J lost 2 bases, and 18 bases lay in between. Germline CDR1 and CDR2: SGHTA and FQGNSA. The CDR3 runs to 16 residues. The CDR3 protein is CASSPPRGDEQETQYF. As DNA, the CDR3 is TGTGCCAGCAGCCCCCCCCGTGGGGACGAACAAGAGACCCAGTACTTC.

This chain uses TRBV4-1 with TRBJ1-1; D uncertain. CDR1 and CDR2 from the germline V gene are MGHRA and YSYEKL. CDR3 length: 13 amino acids. Trimming left V 10 bases short and J 0 bases short, with 12 bases between. Written as DNA, the CDR3 is TGCGCCACCTCAGCTGAGATGAACACTGAAGCTTTCTTT. Its protein is CATSAEMNTEAFF.

This clonotype was seen repeatedly, ten times or more. The chain combines TRBV20-1 with TRBJ2-5; 8 bases fit TRBD2. The CDR3 contains 14 residues. V shed 1 base, J shed 4 bases, and the junction held 5 bases outside the gene matches. Per germline, CDR1 DFQATT and CDR2 SNEGSKA (reference sequence). The CDR3 DNA sequence: TGCAGTGCTAGAGCTACCAGCGGGGGAGAGACCCAGTACTTC. It specifies CSARATSGGETQYF.

This clonotype was counted a few times. The rearrangement uses TRBV7-4 and TRBJ1-1; the D gene is possibly TRBD1 (6 bases). The CDR3 covers 15 residues. The germline V and J ends were trimmed by 5 bases and 2 bases, with 15 bases remaining between them. Germline assignment: CDR1 SGHVT and CDR2 SQSDAQ. CDR3 sequence (DNA): TGTGCCAGCAGCGCCCAAACAGGGTATAACACTGAAGCTTTCTTT. It encodes CASSAQTGYNTEAFF.

This chain joins TRBV7-9 and TRBJ2-3, with 9 bases aligning to TRBD2. V lost 6 bases to trimming and J lost 0 bases; unmatched junction nucleotides: 7. The CDR3 runs 16 residues. From germline, CDR1 is SEHNR and CDR2 FQNEAQ (reference sequence). For the CDR3, the DNA is TGTGCCAGCAGTTTCGGACTAGCGTCCAGCACAGATACGCAGTATTTT. Translating gives CASSFGLASSTDTQYF.

The chain joins TRBV20-1 to TRBJ1-1; 7 bases are a match to TRBD1. J lost 4 bases, V lost 7 bases, and 12 bases had no gene match. CDR1 is DFQATT, CDR2 SNEGSKA, per germline (reference sequence). CDR3 length equals 14 residues. CDR3 loop: CSVVRRDRSTEAFF. The CDR3 region has the DNA TGCAGTGTTGTCAGAAGGGACAGATCCACTGAAGCTTTCTTT.

A few counts support this clonotype. The chain links TRBV19 to TRBJ1-1; 11 nucleotides agree with TRBD1. V gave up 5 bases and J gave up 0 bases; unmatched junction bases: 8. This CDR3 has 17 residues. Germline CDR1 reads LNHDA; CDR2 reads SQIVND (reference sequence). In DNA form, the CDR3 reads TGTGCCAGTAGTGCTGGACAGGGGGCGGGGATGAACACTGAAGCTTTCTTT. It is translated as CASSAGQGAGMNTEAFF.